This TCR beta chain emerged from a study of T cell responses to AZD1222 COVID-19 vaccine. Some clones are missing from TCRdb's copy, which holds only in-frame ones; the method was immunoSEQ multiplex PCR. This sample has about 55,000 clones, with around 85% found just once. The CDR3 sequence is 17 residues long. V shed 4 bases and J 6 bases; nucleotides not matched to a gene: 12. Germline CDR1 reads SGHRS; CDR2 reads YFSETQ. The rearrangement links TRBV5-1 to TRBJ1-6, with TRBD1 matching 8 bases. The clonotype comes from an adult in good health. The sample here was peripheral blood, taken on day 0 of AZD1222 vaccination. CDR3 bases: TGCGCCAGCAGCCTACAGGGGGGTGGGCAGATTAATTCACCCCTCCACTTT. Translation: CASSLQGGGQINSPLHF. The entire variable domain, with the rest obtained from reference TRBV5-1 and TRBJ1-6, is as follows: KAGVTQTPRYLIKTRGQQVTLSCSPISGHRSVSWYQQTPGQGLQFLFEYFSETQRNKGNFPGRFSGRQFSNSRSEMNVSTLELGDSALYLCASSLQGGGQINSPLHFGNGTRLTVT.